The 28 T cell receptor beta chains listed next were all sequenced from one sample in a study of vaccination and CD4 T cells after COVID-19 (dated by TCRdb to between 2022 and 2023). These receptors' antigens are unknown. Library preparation employed PCR. TCRdb records Illumina iSeq 100 as the sequencer. At the Johns Hopkins FTIC core, DNA from the cultured CD4+ T cells underwent TCR sequencing with the Oncomine TCR Beta short-read assay. TCRdb reprocessed the public reads (quality trimming at Q25 with fastp, clone calling with MiXCR) and kept in-frame beta chains. Every CDR3 protein is listed once, alongside the most common genes and DNA of its rows. The sample table contains 15,000 to 25,000 distinct CDR3 sequences; only one count was recorded for around 50% of them. The ten most abundant clones make up roughly a tenth of the sample. Interpreted using the paper, the treatment or condition label stands for: roughly 10-day PBMC culture with coronavirus spike peptide pools or control peptides (ViraFEST assay).

Material: CD4+ T cells from blood, cultured in vitro. These TCRs come from a human donor who had recovered from COVID-19.

V and J are TRBV5-1 and TRBJ2-2; D remains ambiguous. Trimming took 0 bases from V and 5 from J, leaving 5 bases between them. The CDR3 consists of 13 residues. Per germline, CDR1 SGHRS and CDR2 YFSETQ. In DNA form, the CDR3 reads TGCGCCAGCAGCTTGGGGGTTACCGGGGAGCTGTTTTTT. Its translation is CASSLGVTGELFF.

The chain is built from TRBV9 and TRBJ2-2; 7 bases agree with TRBD1. This CDR3 comprises 16 residues. Germline V gene lookup returns CDR1 SGDLS and CDR2 YYNGEE. V trimming: 3 bases; J trimming: 3 bases; junction bases outside the gene matches: 8. In DNA, the CDR3 is TGTGCCAGCAGCGCGGCTACAGGGGTCGACACCGGGGAGCTGTTTTTT. Translation gives CASSAATGVDTGELFF.

The chain carries TRBV20-1 and TRBJ2-2, with 9 bases aligning to TRBD2. The germline gives CDR1 DFQATT, CDR2 SNEGSKA (reference sequence). This CDR3 contains 15 residues. Trimming cost V 0 bases and J 9 bases; bases outside gene matches: 8. This CDR3 reads CSARDRAGGPRELFF. CDR3 DNA: TGCAGTGCTAGAGATCGGGCGGGAGGGCCGCGGGAGCTGTTTTTT.

This sequence joins TRBV7-2 and TRBJ2-7; the D gene could be TRBD1 or TRBD2 (5 bases each). V was trimmed by 3 bases and J by 3 bases, leaving 12 bases between them. Germline lookup yields CDR1 SGHTA and CDR2 FQGNSA. This CDR3 region has 14 residues. The CDR3 spells CASSLHGTGYEQYF. Written as DNA, the CDR3 is TGTGCCAGCAGCTTGCACGGGACCGGCTACGAGCAGTACTTC.

This clonotype appeared a few times. One end of the junction varies from germline; a read error may be responsible. The V call is TRBV20-1, the J call TRBJ2-5; 9 positions agree with TRBD2. Germline values: CDR1 DFQATT, CDR2 SNEGSKA (reference sequence). This CDR3 has 15 amino acids. The chain's CDR3 is CSARDIAGVRETQYF. The CDR3 DNA follows: TGCAGTGCTCGAGACATAGCGGGAGTCCGTGAGACCCAGTACTTC.

The chain combines TRBV11-2 with TRBJ1-1, with a tentative D call TRBD1 (6 bases). The V and J ends lost 5 bases and 2 bases respectively, with 15 bases between them. The germline V gene has CDR1 SGHAT and CDR2 FQNNGV. This CDR3 is 15 amino acids long. CDR3 sequence (DNA): TGTGCCAGCAGCCCATTGGACAGTCTCAACACTGAAGCTTTCTTT. This sequence encodes CASSPLDSLNTEAFF. The variable domain in full, with the rest retrieved from reference TRBV11-2 and TRBJ1-1, is EAGVAQSPRYKIIEKRQSVAFWCNPISGHATLYWYQQILGQGPKLLIQFQNNGVVDDSQLPKDRFSAERLKGVDSTLKIQPAKLEDSAVYLCASSPLDSLNTEAFFGQGTRLTVV.

This sequence joins TRBV19 and TRBJ1-4; D remains unclear. Trimming cost V 1 base and J 8 bases, with 11 bases left between them. CDR3 length: 14 residues. Germline V gives CDR1 LNHDA, CDR2 SQIVND (reference sequence). The CDR3 DNA reads TGTGCCAGTAGTATAGGGAGCCGCAGCGAAAAACTGTTTTTT. Its translation is CASSIGSRSEKLFF.

This sequence joins TRBV30 and TRBJ2-7, with 7 bases matching TRBD2. The CDR3 length is 14 residues. V lost 5 bases to trimming and J lost 0 bases; unmatched junction nucleotides: 7. Germline V gene lookup returns CDR1 GTSNPN and CDR2 SVGIG (reference sequence). The CDR3 DNA reads as TGTGCCTGGGACTTTAGCGGGTTCTCCTACGAGCAGTACTTC. Its protein is CAWDFSGFSYEQYF.

The V call is TRBV20-1, the J call TRBJ1-2, with D maybe TRBD1 (6 bases). Per the germline V gene, CDR1 is DFQATT and CDR2 is SNEGSKA (reference sequence). The CDR3 loop spans 13 amino acids. With 6 bases removed from V and 7 bases from J, the gap between germline ends came to 18 bases. The CDR3 nucleotides read TGCAGTGCCACAGCTTACAGGGCGGGTGGCTACACCTTC. This codes for CSATAYRAGGYTF.

This clonotype was seen only once. The genes are TRBV6-5 and TRBJ1-5; 10 bases are shared with TRBD1. The CDR3 spans 16 residues. With 3 bases clipped from V and 5 bases from J, the junction kept 7 bases outside the gene matches. The germline V gene encodes CDR1 MNHEY and CDR2 SVGAGI. The CDR3 region is CASSYRDRGRDQPQHF. DNA of the CDR3: TGTGCCAGCAGTTATAGGGACAGGGGCAGAGATCAGCCCCAGCATTTT.

The chain combines TRBV12-3 or TRBV12-4 with TRBJ1-6; D is perhaps TRBD1 (6 bases). V shed 7 bases and J shed 7 bases, with 17 bases lying between them. The CDR3 runs 15 residues. The CDR3 DNA follows: TGTGCCAGCAACCGTGGCGGGGGCGTCAATTCACCCCTCCACTTT. Protein sequence: CASNRGGGVNSPLHF.

This clonotype was counted between two and nine times. The genes are TRBV15 and TRBJ1-4; no firm D call. Germline V gene sequence: CDR1 LNHNV, CDR2 YYDKDF (reference sequence). V shed 0 bases and J shed 8 bases, with 16 bases lying between them. This CDR3 is built from 16 residues. The CDR3 DNA reads TGTGCCACCAGCAGAGAGGCATCACCTCGCGGGGAAAAACTGTTTTTT. Encoded protein: CATSREASPRGEKLFF.

The gene calls are TRBV5-1 and TRBJ2-7; D remains unclear. The ends were cut back, 0 bases at V and 6 bases at J, with 7 bases in the middle. The CDR3 contains 12 residues. Per germline, CDR1 SGHRS and CDR2 YFSETQ. CDR3 in amino acids: CASSLEGFEQYF. The CDR3 region has the DNA TGCGCCAGCAGCTTGGAAGGTTTCGAGCAGTACTTC.

The rearrangement joins TRBV24-1 to TRBJ2-3; 7 bases are a match to TRBD1. The CDR3 is made up of 14 amino acids. Germline loops: CDR1 KGHDR, CDR2 SFDVKD. With V trimmed by 7 bases and J by 2 bases, 5 bases remained unmatched. The CDR3 DNA reads TGTGCCACCAGCCGACAGGGAGACACAGATACGCAGTATTTT. Encoded protein: CATSRQGDTDTQYF.

This chain joins TRBV9 and TRBJ2-7, with 9 bases that match TRBD1. V shed 4 bases, J shed 6 bases, and the junction held 17 bases outside the gene matches. The germline V gene has CDR1 SGDLS and CDR2 YYNGEE. The CDR3 contains 17 residues. The CDR3 sequence is CASSPRRGTGFTSEQYF. The DNA for the CDR3 is TGTGCCAGCAGCCCCAGGAGAGGGACAGGGTTTACCTCCGAGCAGTACTTC.

This clonotype turned up a few times. The V call is TRBV20-1, the J call TRBJ2-7; 10 nucleotides line up with TRBD2. Germline CDR1 is DFQATT and CDR2 is SNEGSKA (reference sequence). J was trimmed by 4 bases and V by 6 bases; bases with no gene match: 9. The CDR3 contains 14 residues. The CDR3 DNA sequence: TGCAGTGCAATTACTAGCGGGGTTGGATACGAGCAGTACTTC. This sequence encodes CSAITSGVGYEQYF.

V gene TRBV12-3 or TRBV12-4 combines with J gene TRBJ2-7, with 8 nucleotides matching TRBD1. Germline trimming cut 3 bases from V and 4 bases from J; bases unmatched to any gene: 5. The CDR3 runs to 14 residues. The CDR3 region is CASSLDRDVYEQYF. The CDR3, as DNA: TGTGCCAGCAGTTTGGACAGGGACGTATACGAGCAGTACTTC.

The chain combines TRBV7-2 with TRBJ2-1, with D unclear. Germline values: CDR1 SGHTA, CDR2 FQGNSA. V was trimmed by 5 bases and J by 7 bases, leaving 6 bases between them. CDR3 length: 11 residues. This CDR3 reads CASSAQNEQFF. CDR3 bases: TGTGCCAGCAGCGCCCAGAATGAGCAGTTCTTC.

The chain has TRBV18 and TRBJ1-5; 7 nucleotides line up with TRBD1. Losses at the gene ends were 4 bases for V and 0 bases for J; bases not matched to a gene: 12. Germline lookup yields CDR1 KGHSH and CDR2 LQKENI. CDR3 length: 18 residues. CDR3 protein: CASSQTRTGDYSNQPQHF. The DNA of the CDR3 is TGTGCCAGCTCACAGACTAGGACAGGTGATTATAGCAATCAGCCCCAGCATTTT.

This clonotype came up a few times. In DNA form, the CDR3 reads TGTGCCAGCAGCTTGATAGATGTATCCTACCTCGGGGGAGGCTACACCTTC. It translates to CASSLIDVSYLGGGYTF. This chain uses TRBV7-9 with TRBJ1-2; weak D call: TRBD1 (5 bases). Trimming took off 3 bases at V and 8 bases at J, with 25 bases between the two ends. From germline, CDR1 is SEHNR and CDR2 FQNEAQ (reference sequence). The length of the CDR3 is 17 residues. The full variable domain, rest sourced from reference TRBV7-9 and TRBJ1-2, is DTGVSQNPRHKITKRGQNVTFRCDPISEHNRLYWYRQTLGQGPEFLTYFQNEAQLEKSRLLSDRFSAERPKGSFSTLEIQRTEQGDSAMYLCASSLIDVSYLGGGYTFGSGTRLTVV.

This clonotype has a handful of counts. CDR3 protein: CASSPGQIYNEQFF. Here the CDR3 DNA reads TGTGCCAGCAGCCCGGGACAGATATACAATGAGCAGTTCTTC. The gene calls are TRBV7-2 and TRBJ2-1, with 7 bases identical to TRBD1. The germline gives CDR1 SGHTA, CDR2 FQGNSA. The junction had 5 bases not matched to a gene; V was cut back by 5 bases and J by 4 bases. The CDR3 length is 14 residues.

The chain recombines TRBV29-1 with TRBJ1-1; 9 bases line up with TRBD1. The CDR3 has 13 amino acids. V shed 6 bases, J shed 7 bases, and the junction held 9 bases outside the gene matches. The germline V gene encodes CDR1 SQVTM and CDR2 ANQGSEA. The CDR3 bases are TGCAGCGTGGGGACAGGGACTGCGCATGAAGCTTTCTTT. This sequence encodes CSVGTGTAHEAFF.

The CDR3 loop is CASSLYRQGEAFF. CDR3 DNA: TGTGCCAGCAGCTTGTATCGTCAGGGCGAAGCTTTCTTT. This chain uses TRBV5-6 with TRBJ1-1; D is perhaps TRBD1 (5 bases). CDR1 SGHDT and CDR2 YYEEEE come from the germline V gene. Trimming removed 1 base at V and 8 bases at J, with 12 bases between. This CDR3 comprises 13 residues. Filled out from reference TRBV5-6 and TRBJ1-1, the complete variable domain reads DAGVTQSPTHLIKTRGQQVTLRCSPKSGHDTVSWYQQALGQGPQFIFQYYEEEERQRGNFPDRFSGHQFPNYSSELNVNALLLGDSALYLCASSLYRQGEAFFGQGTRLTVV.

V gene TRBV27 combines with J gene TRBJ1-2; D remains ambiguous. This CDR3 has 15 residues. Trimming removed 6 bases at V and 9 bases at J, with 23 bases between. The V gene's germline CDR1 is MNHEY and CDR2 SMNVEV (reference sequence). The chain's CDR3 is CASRISRAVGWSYTF. The CDR3 DNA reads TGTGCCAGCAGAATAAGTCGAGCAGTGGGCTGGAGCTACACCTTC.

This rearrangement joins TRBV11-2 to TRBJ2-6, with a weak D call TRBD1 (6 bases). The germline CDR1 and CDR2 sequences are SGHAT and FQNNGV. The CDR3 totals 18 residues. V was trimmed by 5 bases and J by 0 bases, leaving 17 bases between them. The CDR3 protein is CASSPRTDAFSGANVLTF. The DNA of the CDR3 is TGTGCCAGCAGCCCCCGGACAGACGCCTTCTCTGGGGCCAACGTCCTGACTTTC.

This clonotype appeared once. V gene TRBV4-2 combines with J gene TRBJ2-7, with 8 nucleotides matching TRBD2. The germline gives CDR1 LGHNA, CDR2 YNFKEQ. CDR3 size: 14 residues. V dropped 0 bases and J dropped 6; count of bases not matched to a gene: 4. CDR3 amino acids: CASSQDRLALEQYF. The DNA for the CDR3 is TGTGCCAGCAGCCAAGATAGACTAGCGCTCGAGCAGTACTTC.

The chain has TRBV6-2 or TRBV6-3 and TRBJ2-7; 8 nucleotides align to TRBD1. CDR1 is MNHEY, CDR2 SVGEGT, per germline. V lost 8 bases, J lost 2 bases, and 5 bases stayed unmatched. CDR3 size: 13 residues. The CDR3 region has the DNA TGTGCCAGCCTACAGGGGGTCACCTACGAGCAGTACTTC. It translates to CASLQGVTYEQYF.

V and J are TRBV19 and TRBJ2-1; TRBD1 might be the D (6 bases). V was trimmed by 6 bases and J by 4 bases, leaving 10 bases between them. CDR1 is LNHDA and CDR2 is SQIVND in the germline V gene (reference sequence). This CDR3 spans 13 amino acids. CDR3 protein: CASSKGQYNEQFF. CDR3 in DNA: TGTGCCAGTAGCAAAGGACAGTACAATGAGCAGTTCTTC.